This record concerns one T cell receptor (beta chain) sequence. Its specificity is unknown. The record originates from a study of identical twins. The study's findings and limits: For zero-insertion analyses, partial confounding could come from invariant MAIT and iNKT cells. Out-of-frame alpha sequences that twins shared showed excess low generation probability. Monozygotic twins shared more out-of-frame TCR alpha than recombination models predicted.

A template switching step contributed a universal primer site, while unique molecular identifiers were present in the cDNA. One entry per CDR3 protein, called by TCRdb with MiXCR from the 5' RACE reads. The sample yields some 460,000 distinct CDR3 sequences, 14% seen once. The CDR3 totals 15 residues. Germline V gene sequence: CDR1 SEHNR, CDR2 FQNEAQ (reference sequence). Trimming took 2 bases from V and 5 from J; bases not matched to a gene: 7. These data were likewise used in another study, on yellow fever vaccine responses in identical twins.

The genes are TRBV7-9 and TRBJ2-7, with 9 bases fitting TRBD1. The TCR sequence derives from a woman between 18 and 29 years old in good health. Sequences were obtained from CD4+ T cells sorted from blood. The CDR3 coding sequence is TGTGCCAGCAGCTTAACAGGGGGCGCGTTAAACGAGCAGTACTTC. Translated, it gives CASSLTGGALNEQYF.